This is a list of T cell receptor beta chains from one sample in a study of blood T cell repertoires in COVID-19. Profiling relied on immunoSEQ multiplex PCR, and the TCRdb table lists in-frame clones only, not all of them. Of about 80,000 clones listed, about 73% are singletons. The sample taken for sequencing was peripheral blood. These receptors all come from a man aged 45 to 65 with active or convalescent COVID-19. The CDR3 runs from the conserved cysteine through the conserved F or W. Fields, in order: J gene, V gene, D gene, clone size, CDR3 DNA, CDR3 protein. A D gene is named only where the DNA matches it firmly. For some rows the clone size is stated as once, few or many, or as a class when expanded; others skip it.

j_gene: TRBJ2-1
v_gene: TRBV6-2/TRBV6-3
d_gene: TRBD1
abundance: -
CDR3nt: TGTGCCAGCAGTTACTCCCCCCCAGGGGGCGTATACAATGAGCAGTTCTTC
CDR3aa: CASSYSPPGGVYNEQFF

j_gene: TRBJ1-5
v_gene: TRBV27
d_gene: -
abundance: many
CDR3nt: TGTGCCAGCAGCTTATCGCGAATTCAGCCCCAGCATTTT
CDR3aa: CASSLSRIQPQHF

j_gene: TRBJ2-7
v_gene: TRBV30
d_gene: TRBD1
abundance: many
CDR3nt: TGTGCCTGCGACCCCGGGACAGGGTTACACGAGCAGTACTTC
CDR3aa: CACDPGTGLHEQYF

j_gene: TRBJ2-6
v_gene: TRBV5-1
d_gene: -
abundance: few
CDR3nt: TGCGCCAGCAGACCTCGAGCCTCTGGGGCCAACGTCCTGACTTTC
CDR3aa: CASRPRASGANVLTF

j_gene: TRBJ2-7
v_gene: TRBV10-1
d_gene: TRBD1
abundance: few
CDR3nt: TGCGCCAGCAGTTCCTCCGGGACAGGGGAGCAGTACTTC
CDR3aa: CASSSSGTGEQYF

j_gene: TRBJ2-1
v_gene: TRBV4-3
d_gene: TRBD1
abundance: many
CDR3nt: TGCGCCAGCAGCCAAGATCCGGCAGGGGGAAAGGTAAATGAGCAGTTCTTC
CDR3aa: CASSQDPAGGKVNEQFF

j_gene: TRBJ2-7
v_gene: TRBV7-9
d_gene: -
abundance: -
CDR3nt: TGTGCCAGCAGCTTTCTCCACACCTACGAGCAGTACTTC
CDR3aa: CASSFLHTYEQYF

j_gene: TRBJ2-1
v_gene: TRBV27
d_gene: TRBD2
abundance: few
CDR3nt: TGTGCCAGCAGTCTAAGCGGGGGGGCCGTCAATGAGCAGTTCTTC
CDR3aa: CASSLSGGAVNEQFF

j_gene: TRBJ2-1
v_gene: TRBV29-1
d_gene: -
abundance: -
CDR3nt: TGCAGCGCGGACAGAACGAATGAGCAGTTCTTC
CDR3aa: CSADRTNEQFF

j_gene: TRBJ2-1
v_gene: TRBV29-1
d_gene: TRBD1
abundance: -
CDR3nt: TGCAGCGTTGTCGGACAGGGGTCGGTCAATGAGCAGTTCTTC
CDR3aa: CSVVGQGSVNEQFF

j_gene: TRBJ1-1
v_gene: TRBV4-3
d_gene: -
abundance: -
CDR3nt: TGCGCCAGCAGCCAAGATACACAAATAAACACTGAAGCTTTCTTT
CDR3aa: CASSQDTQINTEAFF

j_gene: TRBJ1-2
v_gene: TRBV19
d_gene: TRBD1
abundance: -
CDR3nt: TGTGCCAGTAGTATAGATCGGACAGGCCTAGCTAACTATGGCTACACCTTC
CDR3aa: CASSIDRTGLANYGYTF

j_gene: TRBJ1-2
v_gene: TRBV6-6
d_gene: -
abundance: -
CDR3nt: TGTGCCAGCAGCCCGGGAGAGAATGGCTACACCTTC
CDR3aa: CASSPGENGYTF

j_gene: TRBJ1-5
v_gene: TRBV6-2/TRBV6-3
d_gene: TRBD1
abundance: -
CDR3nt: TGTGCCAGCAGTTACTCAGGGGACAGGGGGGGTGCAAGGAGCAATCAGCCCCAGCATTTT
CDR3aa: CASSYSGDRGGARSNQPQHF

j_gene: TRBJ2-2
v_gene: TRBV4-1
d_gene: TRBD1
abundance: -
CDR3nt: TGCGCCAGCAGCCAAGATCGGGCAGGGGGCACCGGGGAGCTGTTTTTT
CDR3aa: CASSQDRAGGTGELFF

j_gene: TRBJ1-1
v_gene: TRBV6-5
d_gene: -
abundance: -
CDR3nt: TGTGCCAGCAGCCAGGGAGGCGCGGAGACTTTCTTT
CDR3aa: CASSQGGAETFF

j_gene: TRBJ1-1
v_gene: TRBV6-5
d_gene: TRBD1
abundance: -
CDR3nt: TGTGCCAGCAGAATACAGGGGGACACTGAAGCTTTCTTT
CDR3aa: CASRIQGDTEAFF

j_gene: TRBJ1-1
v_gene: TRBV18
d_gene: TRBD1
abundance: -
CDR3nt: TGTGCCAGCTCGCTCTACAGGGGACTGAACACTGAAGCTTTCTTT
CDR3aa: CASSLYRGLNTEAFF

j_gene: TRBJ2-1
v_gene: TRBV9
d_gene: -
abundance: once
CDR3nt: TGTGCCAGCAGCGTAGCTCAAAGCGAGCAGTTCTTC
CDR3aa: CASSVAQSEQFF

j_gene: TRBJ2-7
v_gene: TRBV15
d_gene: -
abundance: -
CDR3nt: TGTGCCACCAGCAGAGTAAGAGAGCGGGGGACAGTCTCCTACGAGCAGTACTTC
CDR3aa: CATSRVRERGTVSYEQYF

j_gene: TRBJ1-1
v_gene: TRBV5-5
d_gene: -
abundance: -
CDR3nt: TGTGCCAGCAGCTTGGGTGTGTCCTTGAACACTGAAGCTTTCTTT
CDR3aa: CASSLGVSLNTEAFF

j_gene: TRBJ1-1
v_gene: TRBV2
d_gene: -
abundance: -
CDR3nt: TGTGCCAGCAGTGAAGGGTGGAGCGCTTTCTTT
CDR3aa: CASSEGWSAFF

j_gene: TRBJ2-1
v_gene: TRBV19
d_gene: -
abundance: -
CDR3nt: TGTGCCAGTAGTATGTGGGGGGGCGATGAGCAGTTCTTC
CDR3aa: CASSMWGGDEQFF

j_gene: TRBJ2-2
v_gene: TRBV6-5
d_gene: -
abundance: -
CDR3nt: TGTGCCAGCAGTTACTCAGAGACATACACCGGGGAGCTGTTTTTT
CDR3aa: CASSYSETYTGELFF

j_gene: TRBJ1-4
v_gene: TRBV27
d_gene: TRBD1
abundance: -
CDR3nt: TGTGCCAGCAGTTTCAGGGGGGTGTCTGAAAAACTGTTTTTT
CDR3aa: CASSFRGVSEKLFF